This TCR beta chain was captured in a study of blood T cell repertoires in COVID-19. Overall study context: Material from acute and convalescent COVID-19 was sourced from the United States, Italy and Spain. PBMCs, B-cell-depleted T cells, or T cells provided the cDNA or gDNA that made up the material.

Original processing methods: Estimation of nucleated cell counts relied on the amplification of reference gene primers. The repertoire was sequenced with immunoSEQ multiplex PCR; TCRdb's copy has only in-frame clones and lacks some. V and J calls plus clone size are reproduced from that table; the DNA served to infer D and trimming. The sample shows under 200,000 clones, about 89% of them seen only once. Material for sequencing was peripheral blood. The clonotype comes from a man between 65 and 85 years old with acute or convalescent COVID-19.

The DNA for the CDR3 is TGTGCCAGCTCACCATTACAGGGGCTGGGGGAAGCTTTCTTT. Translating it yields CASSPLQGLGEAFF. The rearrangement links TRBV18 to TRBJ1-1, with 7 bases aligning to TRBD1. The CDR3 contains 14 residues. V dropped 2 bases and J dropped 8; count of bases not matched to a gene: 8. CDR1 is KGHSH and CDR2 is LQKENI in the germline V gene.